This T cell receptor beta chain was found in a study of cytotoxic CD8 clonotypes in ibrutinib-treated CLL. The assay was immunoSEQ multiplex PCR, and TCRdb's table has in-frame clones only and misses some. The profile shows 150,000 to 200,000 clones, roughly 80% of them singletons. The CDR3 is 17 residues long. Germline values: CDR1 SEHNR, CDR2 FQNEAQ (reference sequence). The V gene end was trimmed by 5 bases and the J gene end by 0 bases; junction bases not matched to a gene: 10. This clone was counted a few times. This receptor was taken from a human donor with chronic lymphocytic leukemia. The V call is TRBV7-9, the J call TRBJ2-7; 10 bases map to TRBD2. Here the sequenced sample was PBMCs, taken after 12 months of ibrutinib treatment. Here the CDR3 DNA reads TGTGCCAGCAGCCTCCTTCCGGTAGCGGGAGGCTCCTACGAGCAGTACTTC. Translating gives CASSLLPVAGGSYEQYF.